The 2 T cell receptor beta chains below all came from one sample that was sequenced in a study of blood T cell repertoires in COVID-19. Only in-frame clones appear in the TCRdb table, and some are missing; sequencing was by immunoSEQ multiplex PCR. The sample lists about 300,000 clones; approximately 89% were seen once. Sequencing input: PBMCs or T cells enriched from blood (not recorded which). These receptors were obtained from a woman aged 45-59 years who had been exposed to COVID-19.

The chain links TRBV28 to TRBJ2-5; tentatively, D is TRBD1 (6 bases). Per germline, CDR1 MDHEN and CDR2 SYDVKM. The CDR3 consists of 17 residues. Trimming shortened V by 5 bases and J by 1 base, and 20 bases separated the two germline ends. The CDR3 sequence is CASSPRRGTGFQETQYF. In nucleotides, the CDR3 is TGTGCCAGCAGTCCTAGGAGAGGAACAGGGTTCCAAGAGACCCAGTACTTC.

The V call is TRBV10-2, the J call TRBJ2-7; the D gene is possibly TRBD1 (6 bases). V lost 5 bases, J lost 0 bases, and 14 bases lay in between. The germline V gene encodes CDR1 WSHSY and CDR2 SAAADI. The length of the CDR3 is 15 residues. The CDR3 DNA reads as TGCGCCAGCAGTCCAGGGGCCCTGAGCTCCTACGAGCAGTACTTC. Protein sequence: CASSPGALSSYEQYF.